A single sample is the source of the 13 T cell receptor beta chains below, sequenced in a study of Ad26.COV2.S vaccination and SARS-CoV-2 variants. Stated treatment: roughly 20 received Ad26.COV2.S at low or high dose, single or two shots; about five received placebo; per-sample allocation not given. Day 63 following the first vaccine or placebo injection was when the samples were taken. Here immunoSEQ multiplex PCR was the method, and the copy in TCRdb shows in-frame clones only, minus some. The data contain about 680,000 clones, about 89% of them seen just once; the ten biggest clones take up over 1.3%. The starting material was peripheral blood, obtained in a trial of Ad26.COV2.S vaccine versus placebo. These receptors were obtained from a person between 18 and 65 years old who received the Ad26.COV2.S COVID-19 vaccine or a placebo.

The CDR3 DNA reads TGTGCCAGCAGCCTAGGGGTATACACTGAAGCTTTCTTT. Its protein is CASSLGVYTEAFF. This chain links TRBV12-3 or TRBV12-4 with TRBJ1-1, with D perhaps TRBD1 (5 bases). The CDR3 extends over 13 amino acids. V was cut by 6 bases and J by 3 bases, with 11 bases left in between.

J is TRBJ1-4 and V is TRBV18; perhaps TRBD1 as D (5 bases). CDR3 length: 15 residues. Germline assignment: CDR1 KGHSH and CDR2 LQKENI. The V gene lost 3 bases and the J gene lost 8 bases, with 16 bases spanning the gap. Here the CDR3 DNA reads TGTGCCAGCTCACCTTCCACGGGGGTTGGGGAAAAACTGTTTTTT. The encoded protein is CASSPSTGVGEKLFF.

This clone showed up just once. The V call is TRBV30, the J call TRBJ1-6; the D is unclear. Germline CDR1 is GTSNPN and CDR2 is SVGIG (reference sequence). Trimming took off 2 bases at V and 8 bases at J, with 13 bases between the two ends. The CDR3 length is 14 residues. CDR3 region: CAWSRTQRDSPLHF. CDR3 bases: TGTGCCTGGAGTCGGACTCAGAGGGATTCACCCCTCCACTTT.

The V call is TRBV19, the J call TRBJ2-3; 7 bases are a match to TRBD1. The V and J ends lost 2 bases and 1 base, in that order; junction bases with no gene match: 3. This CDR3 is 15 amino acids long. Germline V gene data show CDR1 as LNHDA and CDR2 as SQIVND (reference sequence). The CDR3: CASSIYRGGTDTQYF. CDR3 in DNA: TGTGCCAGTAGTATATACAGGGGAGGCACAGATACGCAGTATTTT. Drawing the rest from reference TRBV19 and TRBJ2-3, the complete variable domain is DGGITQSPKYLFRKEGQNVTLSCEQNLNHDAMYWYRQDPGQGLRLIYYSQIVNDFQKGDIAEGYSVSREKKESFPLTVTSAQKNPTAFYLCASSIYRGGTDTQYFGPGTRLTVL.

The chain combines TRBV19 with TRBJ1-5; D not certain. The CDR3 spans 16 residues. Trimming shortened V by 3 bases and J by 2 bases, and 14 bases separated the two germline ends. From germline, CDR1 is LNHDA and CDR2 SQIVND (reference sequence). The CDR3 region is CASSMSVGQGNQPQHF. CDR3 nucleotide sequence: TGTGCCAGTAGTATGTCGGTGGGCCAGGGCAATCAGCCCCAGCATTTT.

V is TRBV7-9 and J is TRBJ1-1, with D possibly TRBD1 on 6 matching bases. V was trimmed by 5 bases and J by 3 bases, leaving 10 bases between them. Germline V gene sequence: CDR1 SEHNR, CDR2 FQNEAQ (reference sequence). The CDR3 totals 13 residues. In nucleotides, the CDR3 is TGTGCCAGCAGCCCGAACAGGGACACTGAAGCTTTCTTT. The encoded protein is CASSPNRDTEAFF.

The V call is TRBV6-1, the J call TRBJ1-6; D gene ambiguous. V lost 2 bases to trimming and J lost 7 bases, with 9 bases between them. The length of the CDR3 is 14 residues. Germline CDR1 is MNHNS and CDR2 is SASEGT. DNA of the CDR3: TGTGCCAGCAGTGAACTTACAGTCAATTCACCCCTCCACTTT. Its protein product is CASSELTVNSPLHF.

The rearrangement joins TRBV27 to TRBJ2-6; no definite D call. The V gene's germline CDR1 is MNHEY and CDR2 SMNVEV (reference sequence). The CDR3 totals 14 residues. The V gene lost 5 bases and the J gene lost 2 bases, with 7 bases spanning the gap. The CDR3 here is CASSPAAGANVLTF. The DNA for the CDR3 is TGTGCCAGCAGTCCGGCAGCTGGGGCCAACGTCCTGACTTTC.

The chain employs TRBV5-1 and TRBJ2-1; D call uncertain. The V end was cut by 1 base, the J end by 9 bases, with 8 bases between. Germline assignment: CDR1 SGHRS and CDR2 YFSETQ. The CDR3 totals 12 residues. CDR3 nucleotide sequence: TGCGCCAGCAGCTTGATGGGCACTGAGCAGTTCTTC. Its translation: CASSLMGTEQFF.

The chain couples TRBV15 to TRBJ1-4; tentative D call: TRBD1 (5 bases). V was shortened by 0 bases and J by 4 bases, with 9 bases between the two germline ends. CDR1 LNHNV and CDR2 YYDKDF come from the germline V gene (reference sequence). This CDR3 region has 15 residues. Here the CDR3 reads CATSRDIGHNEKLFF. Here the CDR3 DNA reads TGTGCCACCAGCAGAGATATAGGACATAATGAAAAACTGTTTTTT.

The chain uses TRBV7-2 and TRBJ2-2; 9 nucleotides agree with TRBD1. Germline values: CDR1 SGHTA, CDR2 FQGNSA. This CDR3 comprises 15 residues. V lost 0 bases to trimming and J lost 6 bases; unmatched junction nucleotides: 2. CDR3 sequence: CASSLAGTGSGELFF. For the CDR3, the DNA is TGTGCCAGCAGCTTAGCCGGGACAGGGTCCGGGGAGCTGTTTTTT.

CDR3 sequence (DNA): TGCGCCAGCAGCTTGGAAGGGCGCAACACCATATATTTT. Protein sequence: CASSLEGRNTIYF. The gene calls are TRBV5-1 and TRBJ1-3; no clear D. The CDR3 consists of 13 residues. V shed 0 bases and J shed 7 bases, with 8 bases lying between them. Germline CDR1 reads SGHRS; CDR2 reads YFSETQ.

The V and J genes are TRBV6-6 and TRBJ1-5; D is possibly TRBD1 (5 bases). This CDR3 region has 15 residues. V dropped 6 bases and J dropped 2 bases, with 14 bases sitting between them. CDR1 and CDR2 (germline): MNHNY, SVGAGI (reference sequence). CDR3 nucleotides: TGTGCCAGCAGCAAGGGGAACGTAGGCAATCAGCCCCAGCATTTT. This translates into CASSKGNVGNQPQHF.